The 5 T cell receptor beta chains below all came from one sample that was sequenced in a study of human thymus T cells. Corrective cardiac surgery supplied the resected thymus tissue. Sequenced by immunoSEQ multiplex PCR; TCRdb stores in-frame clones only, minus some. The sample has tens of thousands of clones, around 95% seen once. The specimen was thymus tissue. Receptors originate from a girl less than two years old with a congenital heart defect but otherwise immunologically healthy.

The chain carries TRBV7-3 and TRBJ2-3, with D hard to call. V was cut by 6 bases and J by 0 bases, with 13 bases left in between. The CDR3 extends over 15 amino acids. The V gene's germline CDR1 is SGHTA and CDR2 FQGTGA. CDR3 residues: CASSLGPSSTDTQYF. CDR3 sequence (DNA): TGTGCCAGCAGTCTCGGACCCTCGAGCACAGATACGCAGTATTTT. Supplemented by reference TRBV7-3 and TRBJ2-3, the full variable domain reads GAGVSQTPSNKVTEKGKYVELRCDPISGHTALYWYRQSLGQGPEFLIYFQGTGAADDSGLPNDRFFAVRPEGSVSTLKIQRTERGDSAVYLCASSLGPSSTDTQYFGPGTRLTVL.

The chain has TRBV10-2 and TRBJ2-1, with D maybe TRBD2 (6 bases). V was trimmed by 2 bases and J by 2 bases, leaving 22 bases between them. The germline gives CDR1 WSHSY, CDR2 SAAADI. The CDR3 spans 19 residues. The CDR3, as DNA: TGCGCCAGCAGTGAGCGGAGTGTTCGGAGTAGCGGAACCTACAATGAGCAGTTCTTC. Protein: CASSERSVRSSGTYNEQFF.

The J gene is TRBJ2-7, the V gene TRBV7-9; D is undetermined. This CDR3 is built from 13 residues. Trimming removed 5 bases from V and 5 bases from J, with 13 bases in between. Looked up from germline, CDR1 is SEHNR and CDR2 is FQNEAQ (reference sequence). The DNA of the CDR3 is TGTGCCAGCAGCCTCGGTGGCCGCGACGAGCAGTACTTC. This gives the protein CASSLGGRDEQYF.

This chain uses TRBV29-1 with TRBJ2-3; 13 nucleotides agree with TRBD2. Unmatched junction bases numbered 1, after V lost 3 bases and J lost 1 base. The CDR3 consists of 15 residues. CDR1 is SQVTM and CDR2 is ANQGSEA in the germline V gene. This CDR3 reads CSVDGTSGGTDTQYF. In DNA, the CDR3 is TGCAGCGTTGATGGGACTAGCGGGGGCACAGATACGCAGTATTTT.

This clone occurred once. The rearrangement links TRBV6-1 to TRBJ2-7, with 12 bases aligning to TRBD2. This CDR3 contains 16 residues. Per the germline V gene, CDR1 is MNHNS and CDR2 is SASEGT. V dropped 1 base and J dropped 5; count of bases not matched to a gene: 6. Written as DNA, the CDR3 is TGTGCCAGCAGTGAAGAGGGACTAGCGGGTATCCACGAGCAGTACTTC. Translating it yields CASSEEGLAGIHEQYF.